This T cell receptor beta chain was captured in a study of blood T cells in healthy people across ages. CDR1 is SEHNR and CDR2 is FQNEAQ in the germline V gene (reference sequence). The CDR3 extends over 16 amino acids. V lost 5 bases and J lost 1; bases outside the gene matches: 6. For the second PCR, which ran for roughly 6 to 12 cycles, a sample-barcoded 5' primer and a J-beta primer mix were used. TCRdb reanalysed the 5' RACE reads using MiXCR and keeps one entry per CDR3 protein. The sample consists of roughly 1,800,000 distinct CDR3 sequences, roughly 50% of them appearing once. The chain combines TRBV7-9 with TRBJ1-4; TRBD1 aligns across 8 bases. Sequenced material: blood. This clonotype was obtained from a middle-aged woman in good health. CDR3 in amino acids: CASSTTGQGTNEKLFF. The DNA of the CDR3 is TGTGCCAGCAGCACCACTGGACAGGGAACTAATGAAAAACTGTTTTTT.